This T cell receptor beta chain was profiled in a study of post-analysis software for immune sequencing data. Study-wide background: As for disease course, relapsing-remitting, secondary progressive and progressive-relapsing multiple sclerosis were all included. Whole-study findings and limits: Versus controls, multiple sclerosis patients showed significantly lower diversity (normalized Chao1). Patients used a few TRBV segments, including TRBV5-6, TRBV5-1 and TRBV20-1, more often than controls.

Every TCR beta cDNA library bore unique molecular identifiers. Between about 0.95 and 11 million T cells gave rise to around 500,000 cDNA molecules. MiXCR, applied by TCRdb to the PCR reads, yields one record per CDR3 protein. The sample gives 750,000 to 900,000 distinct CDR3 sequences, 46% of which show up once; 4.9% is in the top ten. The germline V gene has CDR1 SGHVS and CDR2 FNYEAQ. After removal of 5 bases from V and 3 bases from J, the junction contained 15 bases not matched to a gene. This CDR3 region has 18 residues. This clonotype was observed a handful of times. What it recognizes is unknown.

This chain connects TRBV7-6 to TRBJ2-1; the match to TRBD2 covers 8 bases. Sequencing was done on a sample of blood. This TCR was recovered from a girl aged 5 to 17 with multiple sclerosis. Written as DNA, the CDR3 is TGTGCCAGCAGCCCTCGGGTAGCGGGAACCTCATACTACAATGAGCAGTTCTTC. Its translation: CASSPRVAGTSYYNEQFF.